This paragraph covers one TCR beta chain sequence. Here immunoSEQ multiplex PCR was the method, and the copy in TCRdb shows in-frame clones only, minus some. The top ten hold about 3.5% of the sample, which has 240,000 or so clones, 70% to 90% seen once. These data belong to a study of blood T cell repertoires in COVID-19. On the study more broadly: Both acute and convalescent COVID-19 samples were obtained from the United States, Italy and Spain. In each case, the material was cDNA or gDNA derived from T cells, B-cell-depleted T cells, or PBMCs.

The cohort comprised adults aged 18 to 89 years residing in about two dozen US areas. Participant-given clinical history determined each cohort assignment. Sequenced: PBMCs or T cells enriched from blood (not recorded which). The sequence was obtained from a woman in her thirties or forties with acute COVID-19.

The CDR3 coding sequence is TGTGCCAGCAGGTCCGACACTGGAAACACCATATATTTT. Its protein product is CASRSDTGNTIYF. The V call is TRBV12-3 or TRBV12-4, the J call TRBJ1-3, with D unclear. The CDR3 consists of 13 residues. Trimming left V 6 bases short and J 2 bases short, with 8 bases between.